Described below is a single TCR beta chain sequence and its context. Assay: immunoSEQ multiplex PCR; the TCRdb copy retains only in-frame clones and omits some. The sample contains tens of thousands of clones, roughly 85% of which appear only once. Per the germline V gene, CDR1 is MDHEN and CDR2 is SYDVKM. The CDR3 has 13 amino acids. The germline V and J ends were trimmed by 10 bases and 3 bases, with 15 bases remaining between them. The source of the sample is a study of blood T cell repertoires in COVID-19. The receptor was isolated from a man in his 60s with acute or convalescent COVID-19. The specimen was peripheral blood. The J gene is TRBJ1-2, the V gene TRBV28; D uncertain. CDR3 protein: CATNIGLHYGYTF. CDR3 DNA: TGTGCCACCAACATTGGCCTCCACTATGGCTACACCTTC.